A selection of T cell receptor beta chains follows, all from one sample in a study of Ad26.COV2.S vaccination and SARS-CoV-2 variants. Method: immunoSEQ multiplex PCR; TCRdb's copy keeps in-frame clones and lacks some. Among approximately 280,000 clones listed, 70% to 90% were seen once. The source was peripheral blood, collected in a trial of Ad26.COV2.S vaccine versus placebo. These TCRs come from a person between 18 and 65 years old who received the Ad26.COV2.S COVID-19 vaccine or a placebo. Both conserved end residues are part of each CDR3. The order of the fields is V gene, D gene, clone size, J gene, CDR3 DNA, CDR3 protein. A D gene is named only where the DNA matches it firmly. Where a row states a size, it is once, few, many or the class of an expanded clone; other rows omit it.

TRBV19	-	-	TRBJ1-5	TGTGCCAGTAGACGCCCCCAAGATAGCAATCAGCCCCAGCATTTT	CASRRPQDSNQPQHF
TRBV18	-	-	TRBJ1-3	TGTGCCAGCTCACTACTTGATCACTCTGGAAACACCATATATTTT	CASSLLDHSGNTIYF
TRBV5-6	TRBD1	-	TRBJ1-5	TGTGCCAGCAGGGGAGGGGGCCCCAATAGCAATCAGCCCCAGCATTTT	CASRGGGPNSNQPQHF
TRBV19	-	-	TRBJ1-5	TGTGCCAGTAGAAATAGGGCCTCACATCAGCCCCAGCATTTT	CASRNRASHQPQHF
TRBV7-2	-	once	TRBJ2-7	TGTGCCAGCAGCCTACAGGGTCGGGACTACGAGCAGTACTTC	CASSLQGRDYEQYF
TRBV19	-	-	TRBJ2-7	TGTGCCAGTACTAACCCTGGGCAGTACGAGCAGTACTTC	CASTNPGQYEQYF
TRBV7-2	TRBD1	-	TRBJ1-2	TGTGCCAGCAGCTTAGTCACGACAGGGGACTATGGCTACACCTTC	CASSLVTTGDYGYTF
TRBV30	-	-	TRBJ2-1	TGTGCCTGGAGCGACTACAATGAGCAGTTCTTC	CAWSDYNEQFF
TRBV7-9	-	-	TRBJ2-6	TGTGCCAGCACCCTAACAGGGTTGAGCTCTGGGGCCAACGTCCTGACTTTC	CASTLTGLSSGANVLTF
TRBV7-9	-	-	TRBJ2-2	TGTGCCAGCAGCTTCGAATGGACCGGGGAGCTGTTTTTT	CASSFEWTGELFF
TRBV30	-	-	TRBJ1-2	TGTGCCTGGAGTGTACAGGTCAACTATGGCTACACCTTC	CAWSVQVNYGYTF
TRBV5-1	TRBD1	-	TRBJ1-2	TGCGCCAGCAGCCTGAGGACAGGGTATGGCTACACCTTC	CASSLRTGYGYTF
TRBV19	-	-	TRBJ1-5	TGTGCCAGTAGTCCGGGGTATAGCAATCAGCCCCAGCATTTT	CASSPGYSNQPQHF
TRBV6-5	-	-	TRBJ1-3	TGTGCCAGCAGTTGGGGAGGTGTCTCTGGAAACACCATATATTTT	CASSWGGVSGNTIYF
TRBV24-1	-	-	TRBJ2-1	TGTGCCACCAGTGAGGCGTCCTACAATGAGCAGTTCTTC	CATSEASYNEQFF
TRBV12-3/TRBV12-4	-	-	TRBJ1-2	TGTGCCAGCAGTCCACAGGTTTTAGGAGGCTACACCTTC	CASSPQVLGGYTF
TRBV6-9	-	-	TRBJ1-2	TGTGCCAGCAGTTATTCTTGTCCGAAGCATGGCTACACCTTC	CASSYSCPKHGYTF
TRBV11-2	-	-	TRBJ2-3	TGTGCCAGCAGCCGTAGCACAGATACGCAGTATTTT	CASSRSTDTQYF
TRBV9	-	-	TRBJ1-4	TGTGCCAGCAGCGTAGAGGCAATCAGGGCTTCGAATGAAAAACTGTTTTTT	CASSVEAIRASNEKLFF
TRBV6-5	-	-	TRBJ2-5	TGTGCCAGCAGTTACTCGGCTAGCAGTCGGACCCAGTACTTC	CASSYSASSRTQYF
TRBV19	-	-	TRBJ2-3	TGTGCCAGTAGTACTCGCACAGATACGCAGTATTTT	CASSTRTDTQYF
TRBV20-1	-	once	TRBJ2-2	TGCAGTGCTAGTACGGGGGGCGCTCCCGGGGAGCTGTTTTTT	CSASTGGAPGELFF
TRBV7-2	-	-	TRBJ2-7	TGTGCCAGCAGCCCACCGTCCCACGAGCAGTACTTC	CASSPPSHEQYF
TRBV9	TRBD1	once	TRBJ1-4	TGTGCCAGCACTCCGGACAGGGCGGCTGAAAAACTGTTTTTT	CASTPDRAAEKLFF
TRBV20-1	-	-	TRBJ2-7	TGCAGTGCTAGAACTTTAAGCGAGCAGTACTTC	CSARTLSEQYF
TRBV20-1	-	-	TRBJ1-1	TGCAGTGCTAGTCGGGCACCCATGAACACTGAAGCTTTCTTT	CSASRAPMNTEAFF
TRBV7-2	-	-	TRBJ2-3	TGTGCCAGCAGCTTAGCTTCGGGGGGCGTAGATACGCAGTATTTT	CASSLASGGVDTQYF
TRBV2	-	few	TRBJ2-7	TGTGCCAGCAGTGACTCGGGACTTAGCTCCTACGAGCAGTACTTC	CASSDSGLSSYEQYF
TRBV19	TRBD2	-	TRBJ2-1	TGTGCCAGTAGGGACTTAGCGGGAGCGGATGAGCAGTTCTTC	CASRDLAGADEQFF
TRBV29-1	-	-	TRBJ1-1	TGCAGCGTCAGGGATAACACTGAAGCTTTCTTT	CSVRDNTEAFF
TRBV6-1	-	-	TRBJ1-2	TGTGCCAGCAGTGAAGCTGTCAGCTATGGCTACACCTTC	CASSEAVSYGYTF
TRBV6-5	TRBD1	-	TRBJ1-1	TGTGCCAGCAGTCGGGACAGGGGATATGAAGCTTTCTTT	CASSRDRGYEAFF
TRBV4-1	-	-	TRBJ1-5	TGCGCCAGCAGCCAAGAAGATCTCCCGGATCAGCCCCAGCATTTT	CASSQEDLPDQPQHF
TRBV4-1	-	-	TRBJ2-7	TGCGCCAGCAGCCAAGAGACACAAGCCGTCGAATCGTTC	CASSQETQAVESF
TRBV11-3	-	-	TRBJ1-1	TGTGCCAGCAGCTTCACAGTGGTCACTGAAGCTTTCTTT	CASSFTVVTEAFF
TRBV4-3	TRBD1	-	TRBJ1-5	TGCGCCAGCAGCCAAGATTGGGACAGAAGGGAGCCCCAGCATTTT	CASSQDWDRREPQHF